This TCR beta chain was identified in a study of T-cell reconstitution after alpha-beta-depleted transplantation in children. The study, taken as a whole, reports: In patients about two months after transplant, alpha-beta T cells reportedly arose from several hundred expanded graft clones. Diversity and T-cell counts at one year after transplant derived mostly from new T cells. In some patients, recipient T cells and intrathymic progenitors surviving conditioning explained high day-60 diversity.

Researchers prepared the TCRbeta library using unique molecular identifiers, the study reports. TCRdb independently ran MiXCR on the PCR reads; one entry per CDR3 protein. The sample lists approximately 350,000 distinct CDR3 sequences, roughly 17% occurring once. V shed 4 bases and J shed 0 bases, with 12 bases lying between them. This CDR3 comprises 15 residues. Germline values: CDR1 LGHNA, CDR2 YNFKEQ. This clonotype was counted at least ten times. Its matching antigen is unknown. The sequencing used PBMCs, mostly from graft donor cells, collected 360 days after TCRalphabeta/CD19-depleted stem cell transplant. This receptor was taken from a male patient aged 2-9 years who had a stem cell transplant for acute lymphoblastic leukemia, so the T cells may come from the graft donor. This chain uses TRBV4-2 with TRBJ2-5, with D possibly being TRBD1 (6 bases). CDR3 coding DNA: TGTGCCAGCAGCCCTCTCCAGGGGTACCAAGAGACCCAGTACTTC. It is translated as CASSPLQGYQETQYF.